This passage covers 22 T cell receptor beta chains from one sample sequenced in a study of vaccination effects on CD4 cells after COVID-19. These receptors are not linked to any known antigen. Only in-frame clones appear in the TCRdb table, and some are missing; sequencing was by immunoSEQ multiplex PCR. The sample lists tens of thousands of clones, 65% occurring once. Upon completion of 10 to 11 days in culture, CD4+ T cells were isolated. Sequencing was performed on CD4+ T cells from PBMCs cultured without peptide, taken before COVID-19 vaccination. These receptor sequences come from a human donor who received a COVID-19 vaccine.

V and J are TRBV5-1 and TRBJ1-1, with unresolved D. The germline V and J ends were trimmed by 0 bases and 0 bases, with 9 bases remaining between them. This CDR3 region has 15 residues. The germline V gene encodes CDR1 SGHRS and CDR2 YFSETQ. The CDR3 DNA reads as TGCGCCAGCAGCTTGGCCACGGGTCTGAACACTGAAGCTTTCTTT. It codes for CASSLATGLNTEAFF.

This clone has a handful of counts. The chain couples TRBV6-1 to TRBJ1-1; D is undetermined. The germline V and J ends were trimmed by 0 bases and 3 bases, with 5 bases remaining between them. The CDR3 runs 13 residues. Germline V CDR1 and CDR2: MNHNS, SASEGT. CDR3 amino acids: CASSEAGHTEAFF. CDR3 coding DNA: TGTGCCAGCAGTGAAGCCGGACACACTGAAGCTTTCTTT.

This clone was detected only once. The V and J genes are TRBV2 and TRBJ2-2; tentative D call: TRBD1 (6 bases). The germline V gene has CDR1 SNHLY and CDR2 FYNNEI. Between the trimmed V and J ends, which lost 2 bases and 5 bases, there was a span of 15 bases. The CDR3 is made up of 16 amino acids. The CDR3, as DNA: TGTGCCAGCAGTGAAATTTCAACAGGGCAGACCGGGGAGCTGTTTTTT. Translated, it gives CASSEISTGQTGELFF. Based on the CDR3 plus reference TRBV2 and TRBJ2-2, the full variable domain is EPEVTQTPSHQVTQMGQEVILRCVPISNHLYFYWYRQILGQKVEFLVSFYNNEISEKSEIFDDQFSVERPDGSNFTLKIRSTKLEDSAMYFCASSEISTGQTGELFFGEGSRLTVL.

V and J are TRBV6-6 and TRBJ1-2; D gene ambiguous. The CDR3 contains 13 residues. V was trimmed by 8 bases and J by 5 bases, leaving 15 bases between them. CDR1 is MNHNY and CDR2 is SVGAGI in the germline V gene (reference sequence). The CDR3 loop reads CASSSAGSYGYTF. The CDR3 coding sequence is TGTGCCAGCTCCTCGGCGGGGAGTTATGGCTACACCTTC.

CDR3 bases: TGTGCCAGCAGTTGGACTAGCGGGGGGTACAATGAGCAGTTCTTC. Amino acids: CASSWTSGGYNEQFF. The chain links TRBV6-5 to TRBJ2-1; 14 bases align to TRBD2. Trimming removed 4 bases from V and 4 bases from J; junction bases left unmatched: 0. Germline V gene sequence: CDR1 MNHEY, CDR2 SVGAGI. CDR3 size: 15 residues.

The V and J genes are TRBV10-1 and TRBJ1-4, with D hard to call. V shed 1 base and J shed 15 bases, with 15 bases lying between them. This CDR3 contains 13 residues. Germline values: CDR1 WNHNN, CDR2 SYGVQD (reference sequence). In DNA, the CDR3 is TGCGCCAGCAGTGAGTTCCTTGGCGAGGATTTGTTTTTT. Its translation is CASSEFLGEDLFF.

This clone appeared a few times. This chain links TRBV14 with TRBJ1-3; D is possibly TRBD1 (6 bases). The CDR3 is 15 residues long. The germline gives CDR1 SGHDN, CDR2 FVKESK. The V end was cut by 1 base, the J end by 2 bases, with 9 bases between. CDR3 protein: CASSQGEGAGNTIYF. The CDR3 DNA sequence: TGTGCCAGCAGCCAAGGGGAGGGGGCTGGAAACACCATATATTTT. Supplemented by reference TRBV14 and TRBJ1-3, the full variable domain reads EAGVTQFPSHSVIEKGQTVTLRCDPISGHDNLYWYRRVMGKEIKFLLHFVKESKQDESGMPNNRFLAERTGGTYSTLKVQPAELEDSGVYFCASSQGEGAGNTIYFGEGSWLTVV.

This clone was detected only a few times. The V call is TRBV18, the J call TRBJ2-7; D is undetermined. The CDR3 consists of 12 residues. CDR1 and CDR2 (germline): KGHSH, LQKENI. The V end was cut by 6 bases, the J end by 0 bases, with 6 bases between. The chain's CDR3 is CASSPSSYEQYF. CDR3 nucleotides: TGTGCCAGCTCCCCAAGCTCCTACGAGCAGTACTTC.

J is TRBJ1-1 and V is TRBV6-5; TRBD1 matches 11 bases. Losses at the gene ends were 4 bases for V and 11 bases for J; bases not matched to a gene: 6. The CDR3 covers 13 residues. Germline V gives CDR1 MNHEY, CDR2 SVGAGI. The CDR3: CASSSDRGLRAFF. CDR3 DNA sequence: TGTGCCAGCAGTTCGGACAGGGGGCTGCGGGCTTTCTTT.

The chain carries TRBV7-9 and TRBJ1-2, with D possibly matching TRBD1 (6 bases). The length of the CDR3 is 16 residues. Germline CDR1 reads SEHNR; CDR2 reads FQNEAQ (reference sequence). Trimming took off 1 base at V and 3 bases at J, with 15 bases between the two ends. The CDR3 DNA reads TGTGCCAGCAGCTTAGGGTCTGCAGGGGTAGACTATGGCTACACCTTC. This translates into CASSLGSAGVDYGYTF.

The rearrangement links TRBV7-2 to TRBJ1-3; D is ambiguous. V was pared by 3 bases and J by 0 bases, with 6 bases between. The CDR3 is 14 amino acids. CDR1 is SGHTA and CDR2 is FQGNSA in the germline V gene. CDR3 amino acids: CASSLVGSGNTIYF. DNA of the CDR3: TGTGCCAGCAGCTTGGTGGGCTCTGGAAACACCATATATTTT.

The chain has TRBV4-1 and TRBJ1-1, with D possibly TRBD1 on 5 matching bases. Trimming cost V 5 bases and J 9 bases, with 25 bases left between them. The CDR3 has 16 amino acids. The germline V gene encodes CDR1 MGHRA and CDR2 YSYEKL. Here the CDR3 reads CASSNHDRGPGTKAFF. The DNA of the CDR3 is TGCGCCAGCAGCAATCATGATAGGGGACCGGGAACTAAAGCTTTCTTT.

The J gene is TRBJ2-5, the V gene TRBV19; 8 nucleotides match TRBD1. CDR3 size: 18 residues. After removal of 4 bases from V and 1 base from J, the junction contained 14 bases not matched to a gene. Looked up from germline, CDR1 is LNHDA and CDR2 is SQIVND (reference sequence). The CDR3: CASSTETGGQEFQETQYF. DNA for the CDR3: TGTGCCAGTAGTACTGAAACCGGGGGACAGGAATTCCAAGAGACCCAGTACTTC.

The rearrangement links TRBV5-6 to TRBJ2-2; tentative D call: TRBD1 (6 bases). The germline gives CDR1 SGHDT, CDR2 YYEEEE. V lost 0 bases to trimming and J lost 3 bases, with 9 bases between them. This CDR3 is 15 amino acids long. CDR3 nucleotide sequence: TGTGCCAGCAGCTTGGGACAGGTGTACACCGGGGAGCTGTTTTTT. This sequence encodes CASSLGQVYTGELFF.

This chain links TRBV5-1 with TRBJ2-5; 7 nucleotides line up with TRBD1. V dropped 4 bases and J dropped 3; count of bases not matched to a gene: 18. This CDR3 has 18 residues. Germline CDR1 is SGHRS and CDR2 is YFSETQ. The CDR3 DNA reads as TGCGCCAGCAGCACAGCAGCGACGACAGGGCCGACGGAAGAGACCCAGTACTTC. It encodes CASSTAATTGPTEETQYF. The variable domain in full, completed from reference TRBV5-1 and TRBJ2-5, reads KAGVTQTPRYLIKTRGQQVTLSCSPISGHRSVSWYQQTPGQGLQFLFEYFSETQRNKGNFPGRFSGRQFSNSRSEMNVSTLELGDSALYLCASSTAATTGPTEETQYFGPGTRLLVL.

Notes on this clone: The same CDR3 arises from other DNA sequences in this sample as well. This chain uses TRBV9 with TRBJ1-5; D not certain. The germline CDR1 and CDR2 sequences are SGDLS and YYNGEE. This CDR3 is 14 amino acids long. V was shortened by 0 bases and J by 0 bases, with 4 bases between the two germline ends. The CDR3 region has the DNA TGTGCCAGCAGCGTAGGGTATAGCAATCAGCCCCAGCATTTT. Translated: CASSVGYSNQPQHF.

There are a few counts of this clone. The chain recombines TRBV24-1 with TRBJ2-2; a possible D gene is TRBD2 (6 bases). V lost 1 base and J lost 2, with 16 bases in between. This CDR3 is 18 amino acids long. The germline gives CDR1 KGHDR, CDR2 SFDVKD. The CDR3 loop is CATSDFRGRPDNTGELFF. CDR3 nucleotides: TGTGCCACCAGTGATTTTCGTGGGAGGCCCGATAACACCGGGGAGCTGTTTTTT.

The sample holds a few counts of this clone. The chain links TRBV24-1 to TRBJ1-2; 9 bases are a match to TRBD1. In germline, CDR1 is KGHDR, CDR2 SFDVKD. The CDR3 consists of 14 residues. J was trimmed by 6 bases and V by 3 bases; bases with no gene match: 4. The CDR3 coding sequence is TGTGCCACCAGTGATACGGACAGGGGCGATGGCTACACCTTC. It encodes CATSDTDRGDGYTF.

The chain uses TRBV2 and TRBJ1-5; 7 nucleotides align to TRBD1. Germline lookup yields CDR1 SNHLY and CDR2 FYNNEI. The CDR3 contains 15 residues. Losses at the gene ends were 2 bases for V and 7 bases for J; bases not matched to a gene: 8. The DNA of the CDR3 is TGTGCCAGCAGTGAATTTGAGGGGGCAAGCCAGCCCCAGCATTTT. Encoded protein: CASSEFEGASQPQHF.

The chain joins TRBV6-5 to TRBJ2-2, with D maybe TRBD1 (5 bases). Germline loops: CDR1 MNHEY, CDR2 SVGAGI. The ends were cut back, 7 bases at V and 4 bases at J, with 16 bases in the middle. There are 15 residues in the CDR3. CDR3 amino acids: CASKTLETVTGELFF. In DNA, the CDR3 is TGTGCCAGCAAAACACTCGAGACAGTCACCGGGGAGCTGTTTTTT.

This chain uses TRBV24-1 with TRBJ2-1; D remains unclear. The CDR3 totals 12 residues. Trimming removed 8 bases at V and 5 bases at J, with 9 bases between. Germline CDR1 reads KGHDR; CDR2 reads SFDVKD. The CDR3 nucleotides read TGTGCCACCAACAACCAGAACAATGAGCAGTTCTTC. Translating gives CATNNQNNEQFF.

The gene calls are TRBV19 and TRBJ2-6, with a possible D match to TRBD1 (5 bases). CDR1 is LNHDA and CDR2 is SQIVND in the germline V gene (reference sequence). CDR3 size: 17 residues. V gave up 5 bases and J gave up 0 bases, with 14 bases separating them. DNA of the CDR3: TGTGCCAGTAGTCCCCTGACAGCCGACTCTGGGGCCAACGTCCTGACTTTC. This encodes CASSPLTADSGANVLTF. The full variable domain, completed using reference TRBV19 and TRBJ2-6, is DGGITQSPKYLFRKEGQNVTLSCEQNLNHDAMYWYRQDPGQGLRLIYYSQIVNDFQKGDIAEGYSVSREKKESFPLTVTSAQKNPTAFYLCASSPLTADSGANVLTFGAGSRLTVL.